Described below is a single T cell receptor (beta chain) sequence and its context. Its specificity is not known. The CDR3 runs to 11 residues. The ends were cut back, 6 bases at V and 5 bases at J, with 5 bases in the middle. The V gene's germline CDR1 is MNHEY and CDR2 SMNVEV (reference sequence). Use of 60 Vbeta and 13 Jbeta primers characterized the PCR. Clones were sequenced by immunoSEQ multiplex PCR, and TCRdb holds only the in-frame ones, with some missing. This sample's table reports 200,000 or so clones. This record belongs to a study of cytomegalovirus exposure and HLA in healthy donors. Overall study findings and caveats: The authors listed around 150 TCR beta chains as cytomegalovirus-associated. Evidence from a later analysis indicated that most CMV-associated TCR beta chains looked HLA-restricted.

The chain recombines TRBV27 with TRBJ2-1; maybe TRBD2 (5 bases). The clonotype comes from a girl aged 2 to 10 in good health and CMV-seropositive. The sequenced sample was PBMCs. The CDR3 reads CASRRDNEQFF. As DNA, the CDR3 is TGTGCCAGCAGGCGGGACAATGAGCAGTTCTTC.